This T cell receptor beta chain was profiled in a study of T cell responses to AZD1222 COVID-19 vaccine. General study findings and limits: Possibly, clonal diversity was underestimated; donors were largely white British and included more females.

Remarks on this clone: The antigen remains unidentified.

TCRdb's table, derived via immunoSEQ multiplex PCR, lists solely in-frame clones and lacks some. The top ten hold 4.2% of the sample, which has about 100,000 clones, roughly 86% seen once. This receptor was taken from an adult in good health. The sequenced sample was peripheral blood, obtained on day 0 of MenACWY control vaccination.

The CDR3 sequence: CASSNGTFGDRRSKGEKLFF. The CDR3, as DNA: TGTGCCAGCAGCAATGGTACTTTTGGGGACAGGCGCTCGAAAGGTGAAAAACTGTTTTTT. The chain uses TRBV21-1 and TRBJ1-4; TRBD1 is the table's D call and was not checked against the DNA. TRBV21-1 is a pseudogene segment. The CDR3 consists of 20 residues.